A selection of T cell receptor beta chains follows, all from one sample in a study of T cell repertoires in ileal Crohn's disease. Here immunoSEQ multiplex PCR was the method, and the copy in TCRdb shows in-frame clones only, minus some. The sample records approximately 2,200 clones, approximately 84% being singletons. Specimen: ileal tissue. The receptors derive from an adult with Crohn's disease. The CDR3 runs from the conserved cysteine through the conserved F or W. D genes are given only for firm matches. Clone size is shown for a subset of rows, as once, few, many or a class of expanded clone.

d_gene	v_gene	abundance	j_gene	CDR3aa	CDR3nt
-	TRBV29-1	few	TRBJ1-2	CSVEGAGIGYGYTF	TGCAGCGTTGAAGGAGCAGGGATCGGGTATGGCTACACCTTC
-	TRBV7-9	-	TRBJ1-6	CASSTGPPDSPLHF	TGTGCCAGCAGCACAGGCCCCCCGGATTCACCCCTCCACTTT
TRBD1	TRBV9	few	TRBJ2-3	CASSVTGQITDTQYF	TGTGCCAGCAGCGTGACGGGACAGATTACAGATACGCAGTATTTT
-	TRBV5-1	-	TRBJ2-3	CASSLSGDTQYF	TGCGCCAGCAGCCTCTCCGGAGATACGCAGTATTTT
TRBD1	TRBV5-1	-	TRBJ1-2	CASSLGGTGGYGYTF	TGCGCCAGCAGCTTGGGTGGGACAGGGGGCTATGGCTACACCTTC
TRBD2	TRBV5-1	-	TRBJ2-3	CASSLELAGGWDTQYF	TGCGCCAGCAGCTTGGAGCTAGCGGGGGGATGGGATACGCAGTATTTT
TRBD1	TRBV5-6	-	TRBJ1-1	CASSLPDRGTEAFF	TGTGCCAGCAGCTTGCCGGACAGGGGAACTGAAGCTTTCTTT
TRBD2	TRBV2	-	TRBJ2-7	CASSDESWTSATYEQYF	TGTGCCAGCAGTGATGAGTCATGGACTAGCGCAACCTACGAGCAGTACTTC
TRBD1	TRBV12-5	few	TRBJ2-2	CASGPRTGGIGELFF	TGTGCTAGTGGTCCTCGGACAGGGGGTATCGGGGAGCTGTTTTTT
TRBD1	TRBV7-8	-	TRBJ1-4	CASSQGVEEKLFF	TGTGCCAGCTCACAGGGGGTAGAGGAAAAACTGTTTTTT
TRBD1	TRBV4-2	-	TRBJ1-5	CASSHFRGEGNQPQHF	TGTGCCAGCAGCCATTTCAGGGGGGAGGGCAATCAGCCCCAGCATTTT
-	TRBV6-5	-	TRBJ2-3	CASSTGGSDTQYF	TGTGCCAGCAGCACCGGTGGGAGTGATACGCAGTATTTT
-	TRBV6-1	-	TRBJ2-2	CASIFSRGGTGELFF	TGTGCCAGCATTTTCTCCAGGGGTGGCACCGGGGAGCTGTTTTTT
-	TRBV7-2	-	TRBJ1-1	CASSYGGGNTEAFF	TGTGCCAGCAGCTACGGCGGAGGGAACACTGAAGCTTTCTTT
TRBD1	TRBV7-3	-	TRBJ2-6	CASSLTSGGLSGANVLTF	TGTGCCAGCAGCTTAACGTCAGGGGGCCTCTCTGGGGCCAACGTCCTGACTTTC
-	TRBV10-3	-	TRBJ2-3	CAISGGGETDTQYF	TGTGCCATCAGTGGAGGTGGTGAAACAGATACGCAGTATTTT
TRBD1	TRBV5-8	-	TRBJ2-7	CASSSGQGRYEQYF	TGTGCCAGCAGCTCAGGACAGGGCCGTTACGAGCAGTACTTC
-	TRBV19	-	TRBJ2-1	CASSSLESRAAEQFF	TGTGCCAGTAGCTCTCTGGAGAGCAGGGCCGCTGAGCAGTTCTTC
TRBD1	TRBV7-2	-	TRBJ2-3	CASQGALTQYF	TGTGCCAGCCAGGGGGCTTTGACGCAGTATTTT
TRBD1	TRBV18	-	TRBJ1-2	CASSPPSDRGSYTF	TGTGCCAGCTCACCACCGTCAGACAGGGGAAGCTACACCTTC
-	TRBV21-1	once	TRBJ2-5	CASTLASGGPQETQYF	TGTGCCAGCACCCTAGCTAGCGGGGGCCCACAAGAGACCCAGTACTTC
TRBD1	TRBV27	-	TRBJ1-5	CASSSGQGGNQPQHF	TGTGCCAGCAGTTCGGGACAGGGAGGCAATCAGCCCCAGCATTTT
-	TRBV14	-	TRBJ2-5	CASSQEGAARQETQYF	TGTGCCAGCAGCCAAGAAGGAGCGGCCCGTCAAGAGACCCAGTACTTC
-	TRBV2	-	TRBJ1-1	CASSERPRGNTEAFF	TGTGCCAGCAGTGAACGACCCCGAGGGAACACTGAAGCTTTCTTT
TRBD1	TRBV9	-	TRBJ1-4	CASSVGGRRDRNEKLFF	TGTGCCAGCAGCGTAGGGGGTCGGAGGGACAGGAATGAAAAACTGTTTTTT
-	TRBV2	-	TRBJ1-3	CASGRSGNTIYF	TGTGCCAGCGGGAGAAGCGGAAACACCATATATTTT
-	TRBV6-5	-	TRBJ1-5	CASSIGGDSNQPQHF	TGTGCCAGCTCAATCGGGGGGGATAGCAATCAGCCCCAGCATTTT
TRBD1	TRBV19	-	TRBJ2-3	CASRLGGSGTDTQYF	TGTGCCAGTAGGCTAGGGGGCTCAGGGACAGATACGCAGTATTTT
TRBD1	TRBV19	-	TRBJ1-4	CASSRGQGKEKLFF	TGTGCCAGTAGCCGTGGACAGGGAAAGGAAAAACTGTTTTTT
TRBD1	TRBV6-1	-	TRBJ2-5	CASSENPQTGYETQYF	TGTGCCAGCAGCGAAAATCCTCAGACAGGGTATGAGACCCAGTACTTC
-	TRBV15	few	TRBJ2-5	CATSPFVGETQYF	TGTGCCACCAGCCCCTTTGTCGGGGAGACCCAGTACTTC
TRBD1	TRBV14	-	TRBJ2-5	CASSQGPRTGRETQYF	TGTGCCAGCAGCCAAGGCCCGCGGACAGGGCGGGAGACCCAGTACTTC
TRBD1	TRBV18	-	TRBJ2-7	CASSPSGQERYEQYF	TGTGCCAGCTCACCTTCGGGACAGGAACGGTACGAGCAGTACTTC
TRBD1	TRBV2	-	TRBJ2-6	CASSGDRAINSGANVLTF	TGTGCCAGCAGTGGGGACAGGGCCATTAACTCTGGGGCCAACGTCCTGACTTTC
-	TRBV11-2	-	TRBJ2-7	CASSSTSPSYEQYF	TGTGCCAGCAGCTCTACGAGTCCCTCCTACGAGCAGTACTTC
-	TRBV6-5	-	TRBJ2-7	CASRDTPSAYEQYF	TGTGCCAGCAGGGACACCCCATCCGCCTACGAGCAGTACTTC
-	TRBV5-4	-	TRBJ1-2	CASSTRRTDNYGYTF	TGTGCCAGCAGCACCCGAAGGACAGATAACTATGGCTACACCTTC
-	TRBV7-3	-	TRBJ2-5	CASSLRSSGPQETQYF	TGTGCCAGCAGCTTAAGAAGCAGTGGGCCCCAAGAGACCCAGTACTTC
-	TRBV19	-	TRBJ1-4	CASSMAGNEKLFF	TGTGCCAGTAGTATGGCAGGTAATGAAAAACTGTTTTTT
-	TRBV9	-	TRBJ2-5	CASSQGETQYF	TGTGCCAGCAGCCAGGGGGAGACCCAGTACTTC
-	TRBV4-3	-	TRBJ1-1	CASSQGGDWYTEAFF	TGCGCCAGCAGCCAAGGGGGGGACTGGTACACTGAAGCTTTCTTT
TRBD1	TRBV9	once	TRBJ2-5	CASSLRTGPGETQYF	TGTGCCAGCAGCCTTCGGACAGGGCCTGGGGAGACCCAGTACTTC
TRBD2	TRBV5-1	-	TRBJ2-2	CASSPRTSGGQNTGELFF	TGCGCCAGCAGCCCGAGGACTAGCGGGGGCCAGAACACCGGGGAGCTGTTTTTT
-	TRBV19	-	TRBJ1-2	CASTSGSRNGYTF	TGTGCCAGTACATCGGGAAGCCGAAATGGCTACACCTTC
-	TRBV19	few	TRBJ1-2	CASSIGATYTF	TGTGCCAGTAGTATAGGGGCAACCTACACCTTC
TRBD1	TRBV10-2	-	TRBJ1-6	CASKEGTDNSPLHF	TGCGCCAGCAAGGAAGGGACAGATAATTCACCCCTCCACTTT
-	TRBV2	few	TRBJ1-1	CASKTGPSIEAFF	TGTGCCAGCAAAACAGGGCCCTCAATTGAAGCTTTCTTT
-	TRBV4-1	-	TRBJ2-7	CASSQDMDTSYEQYF	TGCGCCAGCAGCCAAGATATGGACACCTCCTACGAGCAGTACTTC
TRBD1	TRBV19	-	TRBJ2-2	CASSITGGDTGELFF	TGTGCCAGTAGTATAACAGGGGGTGACACCGGGGAGCTGTTTTTT
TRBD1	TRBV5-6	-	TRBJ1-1	CASSWQEPTTGGTEAFF	TGTGCCAGCAGCTGGCAGGAACCAACAACAGGGGGCACTGAAGCTTTCTTT
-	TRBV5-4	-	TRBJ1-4	CASSLEAGEKLFF	TGTGCCAGCAGCTTGGAAGCGGGGGAAAAACTGTTTTTT
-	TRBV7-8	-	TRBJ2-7	CASSLGTAPLTGYEQYF	TGTGCCAGCAGCCTTGGTACAGCCCCCTTGACCGGCTACGAGCAGTACTTC
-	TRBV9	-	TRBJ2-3	CASSVGAGWTDTQYF	TGTGCCAGCAGCGTAGGCGCAGGGTGGACAGATACGCAGTATTTT
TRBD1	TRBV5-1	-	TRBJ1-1	CASSLDAPGTGETEAFF	TGCGCCAGCAGCTTGGACGCTCCCGGGACAGGGGAAACTGAAGCTTTCTTT